The clone carrying this TCR beta chain was observed many times. The CDR3 is 16 residues long. Germline lookup yields CDR1 SEHNR and CDR2 FQNEAQ (reference sequence). J was trimmed by 0 bases and V by 5 bases; bases with no gene match: 8. The source of the sample is a study of T cells in Graves' hyperthyroidism and ophthalmopathy. RNA transcripts served as the template for amplifying TCR beta CDR3 regions. TCR CDR3 regions were first amplified by RT-PCR with HTBI primers. TCRdb processed the multiplex PCR reads anew with MiXCR; each CDR3 protein has one entry. This sample has approximately 260,000 distinct CDR3 sequences, with 13% to 15% found just once.

The V gene is TRBV7-9, the J gene TRBJ2-3; 7 bases align to TRBD1. The sequencing sample was made of blood. This TCR was recovered from a woman aged 45-60 years with Graves' hyperthyroidism that later progressed to Graves' ophthalmopathy. CDR3 sequence: CASSVDRAPSTDTQYF. The CDR3, as DNA: TGTGCCAGCAGCGTAGACAGGGCTCCTAGCACAGATACGCAGTATTTT.